The clone carrying this T cell receptor beta chain was observed a handful of times. Its antigen remains unknown. Patients picked for sequencing had shown CD8+CD57+ cell expansion detected by flow cytometry. Each patient carried a diagnosis of severe acquired aplastic anemia. Prior therapy had not been administered to any patient at the time of blood sampling. Germline V lookup: CDR1 SGHTA, CDR2 FQGNSA. The junction had 7 bases not matched to a gene; V was cut back by 6 bases and J by 5 bases. This CDR3 region has 14 residues. The data were taken from a study of CD8+CD57+ T cells in acquired aplastic anemia. Study-wide findings and caveats: Between patients and controls, 25 to 30 CD8+ CDR3 sequences were found in common. Between patients and controls, CD8+ Simpson's diversity did not vary significantly.

According to the study, genomic DNA was the template for TCR beta VDJ and CDR3 profiling. From the reads, TCRdb called clonotypes with MiXCR, one entry per CDR3 protein. The table includes hundreds of thousands of distinct CDR3 sequences, around a third detected once. The receptor was isolated from a human donor with aplastic anemia. Sequenced input: sorted CD4+, CD8+, or CD8+CD57+ T cells (not recorded which) from PBMCs. J is TRBJ2-5 and V is TRBV7-2, with TRBD2 identical over 9 bases. The CDR3 region is CASSGSGSWETQYF. CDR3 bases: TGTGCCAGCAGTGGTAGCGGGAGTTGGGAGACCCAGTACTTC.